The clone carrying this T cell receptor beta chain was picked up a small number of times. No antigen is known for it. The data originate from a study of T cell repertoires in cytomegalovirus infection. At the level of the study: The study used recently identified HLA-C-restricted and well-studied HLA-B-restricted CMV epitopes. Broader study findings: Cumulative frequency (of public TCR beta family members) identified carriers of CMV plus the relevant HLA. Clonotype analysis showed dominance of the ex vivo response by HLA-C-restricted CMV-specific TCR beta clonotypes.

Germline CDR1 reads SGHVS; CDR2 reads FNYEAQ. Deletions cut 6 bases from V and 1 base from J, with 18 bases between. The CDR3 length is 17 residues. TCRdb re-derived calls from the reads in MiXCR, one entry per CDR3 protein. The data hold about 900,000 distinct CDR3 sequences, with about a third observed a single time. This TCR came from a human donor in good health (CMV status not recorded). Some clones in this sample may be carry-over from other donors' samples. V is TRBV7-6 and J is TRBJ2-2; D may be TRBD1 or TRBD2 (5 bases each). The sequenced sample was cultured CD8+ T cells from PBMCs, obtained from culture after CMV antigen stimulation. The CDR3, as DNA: TGTGCCAGCAGTCCATACCCCCCTGGGGGGAACACCGGGGAGCTGTTTTTT. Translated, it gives CASSPYPPGGNTGELFF. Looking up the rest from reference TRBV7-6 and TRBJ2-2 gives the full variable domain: GAGVSQSPRYKVTKRGQDVALRCDPISGHVSLYWYRQALGQGPEFLTYFNYEAQQDKSGLPNDRFSAERPEGSISTLTIQRTEQRDSAMYRCASSPYPPGGNTGELFFGEGSRLTVL.